This record covers a single TCR beta chain. Trimming pared 7 bases from V and 5 bases from J, leaving 14 bases between. The germline gives CDR1 SEHNR, CDR2 FQNEAQ (reference sequence). CDR3 length: 13 amino acids. The entry originates in a study of blood T cell repertoires in COVID-19. Study background: The United States, Italy and Spain provided the acute and convalescent COVID-19 samples. T cells, B-cell-depleted T cells, or PBMCs supplied cDNA or gDNA.

Original processing notes: Reference gene primer amplification gave nucleated cell count estimates. Sequenced by immunoSEQ multiplex PCR; TCRdb stores in-frame clones only, minus some. The DNA was the basis for D and trimming; V, J and clone size are from that table. Here the sample spans 50,000 to 70,000 clones, around nine tenths being singletons. The TCR sequence derives from a human donor with active COVID-19. The donor label of this sample is uncertain. Sample: peripheral blood. The chain has TRBV7-9 and TRBJ1-2, with a possible D match to TRBD1 (5 bases). The CDR3 coding sequence is TGTGCCAGCACTCGCCTGACAGTGTATGGCTACACCTTC. This encodes CASTRLTVYGYTF. The whole variable domain, remainder taken from reference TRBV7-9 and TRBJ1-2, is DTGVSQNPRHKITKRGQNVTFRCDPISEHNRLYWYRQTLGQGPEFLTYFQNEAQLEKSRLLSDRFSAERPKGSFSTLEIQRTEQGDSAMYLCASTRLTVYGYTFGSGTRLTVV.